These T cell receptor beta chains were read from a single sample in a study of technical replicates of blood from a handful of donors. Only in-frame clones appear in the TCRdb table, and some are missing; sequencing was by immunoSEQ multiplex PCR. This sample has some 62,000 clones, with around 87% found just once. The source material was PBMCs. These receptors came from a human donor in good health. Some clones in this sample may be carry-over from other donors' samples. CDR3s include the opening cysteine and the closing phenylalanine or tryptophan. D genes are given only for firm matches. The size entry is marked missing in some rows and otherwise reads once, few, many or a size class.

size	V	D	J	DNA	CDR3
NA	TRBV5-1	NA	TRBJ2-5	TGCGCCAGCAGACTTTCCACAGGGTTACAAGAGACCCAGTACTTC	CASRLSTGLQETQYF
NA	TRBV15	NA	TRBJ1-5	TGTGCCACCAGCAGCCCCTTTCCCGGTCAGCCCCAGCATTTT	CATSSPFPGQPQHF
once	TRBV6-5	NA	TRBJ2-2	TGTGCCAGCAGGGAGACGGGGGGCACAACCGGGGAGCTGTTTTTT	CASRETGGTTGELFF
NA	TRBV4-2	TRBD2	TRBJ2-7	TGTGCCAGCAGCCAATTCCTAGCGGGGACCTACGAGCAGTACTTC	CASSQFLAGTYEQYF
NA	TRBV11-2	TRBD2	TRBJ2-5	TGTGCCAGCAGCTTGAGCGGGAGTCTGGAGACCCAGTACTTC	CASSLSGSLETQYF
NA	TRBV5-6	NA	TRBJ2-1	TGTGCCAGCAGCCCCTACGGGGGAAATGAGCAGTTCTTC	CASSPYGGNEQFF
NA	TRBV7-9	NA	TRBJ2-1	TGTGCCAGCAGCTGGCCTATGGGGCGTAGCTCCTACAATGAGCAGTTCTTC	CASSWPMGRSSYNEQFF
NA	TRBV7-3	TRBD1	TRBJ1-2	TGTGCCAGCAGCCGGGGACAGGAAGCTAACTATGGCTACACCTTC	CASSRGQEANYGYTF
NA	TRBV4-1	TRBD1	TRBJ1-2	TGCGCCAGCAGCCAGAGGGTTACAGAACAGGGGGCGAATGGCTACACCTTC	CASSQRVTEQGANGYTF
NA	TRBV9	NA	TRBJ2-7	TGTGCCAGCAGCCTCACCGGTGAAGATTACTACGAGCAGTACTTC	CASSLTGEDYYEQYF
NA	TRBV4-1	TRBD2	TRBJ2-1	TGCGCCAGCAGCCAACTAGCGGGGTACAGCTCCTACAATGAGCAGTTCTTC	CASSQLAGYSSYNEQFF
NA	TRBV27	TRBD1	TRBJ1-2	TGTGCCAGCAGTTTACGAGGTGCAGGGGGCGATGGCTACACCTTC	CASSLRGAGGDGYTF
NA	TRBV12-5	TRBD1	TRBJ2-2	TGTGCTAGTGGTTGGAGACAGGGTCCCCCCGGGGAGCTGTTTTTT	CASGWRQGPPGELFF
once	TRBV7-8	TRBD2	TRBJ2-2	TGTGCCAGCAGCTTGCTAGCGGGGGGTAACACCGGGGAGCTGTTTTTT	CASSLLAGGNTGELFF
NA	TRBV5-3	NA	TRBJ2-2	TGTGCCAGAAGCCTCTCAAGACTACCGAACACCGGGGAGCTGTTTTTT	CARSLSRLPNTGELFF
NA	TRBV5-6	TRBD1	TRBJ1-4	TGTGCCAGCAGCTTGGGACAGGGGGCAACTAATGAAAAACTGTTTTTT	CASSLGQGATNEKLFF
NA	TRBV5-4	NA	TRBJ2-5	TGTGCCAGCAGCTTGGGGACATCGTACCAAGAGACCCAGTACTTC	CASSLGTSYQETQYF
few	TRBV7-9	TRBD1	TRBJ1-2	TGTGCCAGCAGCCGAGGAACCGGACAGGGAGAAATTGGCTACACCTTC	CASSRGTGQGEIGYTF
NA	TRBV7-9	NA	TRBJ2-1	TGTGCCAGCAGCACAGAGGGTGAGCAGTTCTTC	CASSTEGEQFF
NA	TRBV4-2	NA	TRBJ2-7	TGTGCCAGCAGCCAAGGCACAGGGAGTAACTACGAGCAGTACTTC	CASSQGTGSNYEQYF
NA	TRBV10-3	NA	TRBJ2-7	TGTGCCATCAAGGACTGGAGAAGCTCCTACGAGCAGTACTTC	CAIKDWRSSYEQYF
NA	TRBV7-9	TRBD1	TRBJ2-7	TGTGCCAGCAGCTTAGCGAGGGGACAGGGCCAGGGAGAGCAGTACTTC	CASSLARGQGQGEQYF
few	TRBV5-1	NA	TRBJ2-2	TGCGCCAGCAGCTTCTTGGCAGGGTCCACCGGGGAGCTGTTTTTT	CASSFLAGSTGELFF
NA	TRBV10-3	NA	TRBJ2-2	TGTGCCATCAGTTACCAGGGAGGACCCGGGGAGCTGTTTTTT	CAISYQGGPGELFF
few	TRBV7-9	TRBD1	TRBJ2-7	TGTGCCAGCAGCCCTCGCGCCACCGGGACAGGGGTTTACGAGCAGTACTTC	CASSPRATGTGVYEQYF
NA	TRBV4-3	NA	TRBJ2-7	TGCGCCAGCAGCCAAGGGCTTCGCTACGAGCAGTACTTC	CASSQGLRYEQYF
NA	TRBV1	NA	TRBJ2-2	TGCACCAGCAGCCAAGTGCTAGCGGGAGGTTACACCGGGGAGCTGTTTTTT	CTSSQVLAGGYTGELFF
NA	TRBV7-9	NA	TRBJ2-6	TGTGCCAGCAGTACTGTCTCTGGGGCCAACGTCCTGACTTTC	CASSTVSGANVLTF
NA	TRBV7-2	TRBD2	TRBJ2-7	TGTGCCAGCAGCAAAAGCCCGGGACTAGCAGACCCGAGCTCCTACGAGCAGTACTTC	CASSKSPGLADPSSYEQYF
NA	TRBV5-1	TRBD1	TRBJ1-1	TGCGCCAGCAGCTCGTATACAGGGGGCGGCACTGAAGCTTTCTTT	CASSSYTGGGTEAFF
once	TRBV28	NA	TRBJ2-5	TGTGCCAGCAGTTTAGCGGTCCAAGAGACCCAGTACTTC	CASSLAVQETQYF
NA	TRBV2	NA	TRBJ2-2	TGTGCCAGCAGTGAAACCGGTCGAGGGTCGGGGGAGCTGTTTTTT	CASSETGRGSGELFF
NA	TRBV7-9	TRBD2	TRBJ2-4	TGTGCCAGCAGCCCCAGCGGGAGCATAGGGGTCGAGAGCATTCAGTACTTC	CASSPSGSIGVESIQYF
NA	TRBV7-3	NA	TRBJ2-5	TGTGCCAGCAGCCCCGGAGGGGGCGGTCTCTGGGAGACCCAGTACTTC	CASSPGGGGLWETQYF
NA	TRBV19	NA	TRBJ2-1	TGTGCCAGTAGTATGCTGATAGCGGCCTACAATGAGCAGTTCTTC	CASSMLIAAYNEQFF
NA	TRBV9	TRBD1	TRBJ1-2	TGTGCCAGCAGCGCTCAGGGGGTACCTTACTATGGCTACACCTTC	CASSAQGVPYYGYTF
NA	TRBV5-6	TRBD1	TRBJ1-6	TGTGCCAGCAGCGCGGACAGGAATTCACCCCTCCACTTT	CASSADRNSPLHF
NA	TRBV13	TRBD2	TRBJ2-1	TGTGCCAGCAGCTTAGGCGCGAGCGGGGGCCTCGGGGACAATGAGCAGTTCTTC	CASSLGASGGLGDNEQFF
once	TRBV4-2	NA	TRBJ2-7	TGTGCCAGCAGCCAAGCTAGGGGGGGCCTAGGTGGGGAGCAGTACTTC	CASSQARGGLGGEQYF
few	TRBV7-2	TRBD1	TRBJ1-3	TGTGCCAGCAGCCCGTCCCGGGACAGGGCTGGAAACACCATATATTTT	CASSPSRDRAGNTIYF
NA	TRBV7-8	TRBD2	TRBJ2-7	TGTGCCAGCAGCTTAACCGGCGGGGGAACGGAGCAGTACTTC	CASSLTGGGTEQYF
once	TRBV6-6	NA	TRBJ2-7	TGTGCCAGCAGTTCGGCAGCGTTGTACGAGCAGTACTTC	CASSSAALYEQYF
NA	TRBV6-5	TRBD1	TRBJ1-2	TGTGCCAGCAGTACACAGGGGAATGCCTATGGCTACACCTTC	CASSTQGNAYGYTF
NA	TRBV5-1	TRBD1	TRBJ1-1	TGCGCCAGCAGCCGACAGGGAGGAAGAACTGAAGCTTTCTTT	CASSRQGGRTEAFF
NA	TRBV7-6	TRBD2	TRBJ2-1	TGTGCCAGCAGCTTTACTAGCGGGGGGGCCAATGAGCAGTTCTTC	CASSFTSGGANEQFF
NA	TRBV4-2	NA	TRBJ2-7	TGTGCCAGCAGCCAAGATGGTGAGTACGAGCAGTACTTC	CASSQDGEYEQYF
NA	TRBV18	NA	TRBJ2-7	TGTGCCAGCTCCCAAGCCCCTACCTCCTACGAGCAGTACTTC	CASSQAPTSYEQYF
once	TRBV7-2	NA	TRBJ2-7	TGTGCCAGCAGCTTCCGGACGGTGGGAGGAAATGAGCAGTACTTC	CASSFRTVGGNEQYF